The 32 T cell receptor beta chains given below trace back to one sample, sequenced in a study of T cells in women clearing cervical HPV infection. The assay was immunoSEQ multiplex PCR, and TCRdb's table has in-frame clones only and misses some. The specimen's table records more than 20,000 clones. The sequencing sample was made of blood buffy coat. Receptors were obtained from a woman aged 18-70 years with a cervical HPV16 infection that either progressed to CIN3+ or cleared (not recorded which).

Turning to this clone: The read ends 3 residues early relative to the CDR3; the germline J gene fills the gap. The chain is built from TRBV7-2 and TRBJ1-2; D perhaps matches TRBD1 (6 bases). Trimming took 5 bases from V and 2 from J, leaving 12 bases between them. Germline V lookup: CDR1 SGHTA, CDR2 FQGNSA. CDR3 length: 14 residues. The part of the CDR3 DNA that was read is TGTGCCAGCAGCCTCGCGACAGGAAACTATGGC. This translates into CASSLATGNYG. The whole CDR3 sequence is CASSLATGNYGYTF.

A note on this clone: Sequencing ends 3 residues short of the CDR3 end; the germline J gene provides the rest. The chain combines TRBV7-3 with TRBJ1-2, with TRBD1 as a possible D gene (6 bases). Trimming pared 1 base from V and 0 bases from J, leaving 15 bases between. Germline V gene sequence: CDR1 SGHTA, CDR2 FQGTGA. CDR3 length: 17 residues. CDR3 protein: CASSLRGGSGANYGYTF. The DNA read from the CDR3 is TGTGCCAGCAGCTTAAGGGGTGGGTCAGGGGCTAACTATGGC.

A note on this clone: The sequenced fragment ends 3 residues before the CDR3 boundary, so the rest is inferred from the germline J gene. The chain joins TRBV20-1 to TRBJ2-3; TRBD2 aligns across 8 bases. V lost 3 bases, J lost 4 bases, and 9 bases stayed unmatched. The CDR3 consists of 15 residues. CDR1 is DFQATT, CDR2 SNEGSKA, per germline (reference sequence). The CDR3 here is CSASIPAGVSDTQYF. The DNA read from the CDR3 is TGCAGTGCTAGCATCCCAGCGGGAGTGTCAGATACG.

The CDR3 region is CSAMGLAGVGTGELFF. Partial CDR3 DNA: TGCAGTGCTATGGGACTAGCGGGAGTCGGCACCGGGGAG. The rearrangement uses TRBV20-1 and TRBJ2-2; the match to TRBD2 covers 14 bases. The CDR3 goes on 3 residues after the read ends, and that part is filled in from the germline J gene. CDR1 and CDR2 from the germline V gene are DFQATT and SNEGSKA (reference sequence). Germline trimming cut 4 bases from V and 4 bases from J; bases unmatched to any gene: 5. CDR3 length equals 16 residues.

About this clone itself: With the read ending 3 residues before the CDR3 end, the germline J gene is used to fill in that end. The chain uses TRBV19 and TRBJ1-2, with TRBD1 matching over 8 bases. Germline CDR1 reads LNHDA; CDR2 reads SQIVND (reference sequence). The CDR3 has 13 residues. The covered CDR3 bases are TGTGCCAGCGCTAGGAGACAGGGGAAAGGC. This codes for CASARRQGKG. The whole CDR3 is CASARRQGKGYTF.

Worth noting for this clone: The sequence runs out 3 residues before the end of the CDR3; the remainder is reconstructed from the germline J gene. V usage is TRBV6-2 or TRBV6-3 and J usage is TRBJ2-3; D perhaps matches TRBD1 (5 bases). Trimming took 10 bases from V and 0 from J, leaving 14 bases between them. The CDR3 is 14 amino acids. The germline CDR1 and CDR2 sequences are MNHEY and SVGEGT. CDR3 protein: CAIAQGYSTDTQYF. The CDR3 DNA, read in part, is TGTGCCATCGCTCAGGGCTATAGCACAGATACG.

Here the CDR3 reads CSAGDRGKETQYF. CDR3 DNA, as far as it was read: TGCAGTGCTGGGGACAGGGGGAAAGAGACC. The chain uses TRBV20-1 and TRBJ2-5, with 11 bases that match TRBD1. The read stops 3 residues short of the end of the CDR3; the missing end is completed from the germline J gene. This CDR3 is built from 13 residues. Unmatched junction bases numbered 2, after V lost 5 bases and J lost 3 bases. Germline V gene sequence: CDR1 DFQATT, CDR2 SNEGSKA (reference sequence).

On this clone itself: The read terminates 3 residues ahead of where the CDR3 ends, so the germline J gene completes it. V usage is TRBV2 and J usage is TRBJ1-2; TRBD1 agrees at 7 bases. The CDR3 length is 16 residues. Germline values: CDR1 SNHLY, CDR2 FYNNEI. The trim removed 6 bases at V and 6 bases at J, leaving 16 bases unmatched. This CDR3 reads CASRNRQRQGFDGYTF. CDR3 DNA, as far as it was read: TGTGCCAGCAGGAACCGTCAAAGACAGGGTTTTGATGGC.

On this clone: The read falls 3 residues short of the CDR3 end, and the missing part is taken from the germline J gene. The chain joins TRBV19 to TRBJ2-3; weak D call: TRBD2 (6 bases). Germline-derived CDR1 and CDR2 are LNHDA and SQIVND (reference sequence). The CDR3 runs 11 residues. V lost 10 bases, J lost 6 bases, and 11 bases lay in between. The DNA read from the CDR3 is TGTGCCACCCAGGAGGGGGATACG. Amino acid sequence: CATQEGDT. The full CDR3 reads CATQEGDTQYF.

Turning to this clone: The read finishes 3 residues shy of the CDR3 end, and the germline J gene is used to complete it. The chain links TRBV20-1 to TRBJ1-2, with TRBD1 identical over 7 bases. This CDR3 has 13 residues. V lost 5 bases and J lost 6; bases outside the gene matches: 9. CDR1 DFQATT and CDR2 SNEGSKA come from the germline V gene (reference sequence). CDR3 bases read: TGCAGTGCTCTGACAGGGAAAGACCATGGC. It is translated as CSALTGKDHG. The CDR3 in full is CSALTGKDHGYTF.

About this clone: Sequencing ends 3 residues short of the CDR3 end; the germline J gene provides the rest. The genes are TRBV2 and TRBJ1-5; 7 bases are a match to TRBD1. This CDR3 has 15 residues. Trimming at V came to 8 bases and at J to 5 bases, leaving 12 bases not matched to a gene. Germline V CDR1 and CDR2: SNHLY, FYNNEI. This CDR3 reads CASGSRDSVDQPQHF. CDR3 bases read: TGTGCCAGCGGGTCCCGGGACAGCGTGGATCAGCCC.

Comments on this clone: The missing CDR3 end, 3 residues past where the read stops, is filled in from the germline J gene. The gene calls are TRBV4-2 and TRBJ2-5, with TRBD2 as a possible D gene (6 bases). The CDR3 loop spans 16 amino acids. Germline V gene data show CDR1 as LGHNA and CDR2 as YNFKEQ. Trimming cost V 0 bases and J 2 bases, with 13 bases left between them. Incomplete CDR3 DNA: TGTGCCAGCAGCCAAGATGCGGGGACGGATCAAGAGACC. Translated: CASSQDAGTDQET. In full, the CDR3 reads CASSQDAGTDQETQYF.

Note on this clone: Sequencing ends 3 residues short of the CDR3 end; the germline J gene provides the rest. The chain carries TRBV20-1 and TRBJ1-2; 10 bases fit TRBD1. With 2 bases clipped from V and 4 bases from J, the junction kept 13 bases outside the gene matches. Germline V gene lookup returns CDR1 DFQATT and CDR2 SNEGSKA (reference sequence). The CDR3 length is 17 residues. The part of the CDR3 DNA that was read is TGCAGTGCTAGACCTACCTCCTTGGGACAGGGGACCTATGGC. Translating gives CSARPTSLGQGTYG. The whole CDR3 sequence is CSARPTSLGQGTYGYTF.

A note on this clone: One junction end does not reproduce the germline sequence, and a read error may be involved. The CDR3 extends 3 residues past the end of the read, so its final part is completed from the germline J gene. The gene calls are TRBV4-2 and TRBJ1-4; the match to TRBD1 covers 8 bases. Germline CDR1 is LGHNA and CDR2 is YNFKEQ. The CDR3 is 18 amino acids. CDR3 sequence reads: CASSQGRGLALSNEKLFF. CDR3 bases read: TGCGCCAGCAGCCAGGGCAGGGGGCTAGCCTTGTCTAATGAAAAA.

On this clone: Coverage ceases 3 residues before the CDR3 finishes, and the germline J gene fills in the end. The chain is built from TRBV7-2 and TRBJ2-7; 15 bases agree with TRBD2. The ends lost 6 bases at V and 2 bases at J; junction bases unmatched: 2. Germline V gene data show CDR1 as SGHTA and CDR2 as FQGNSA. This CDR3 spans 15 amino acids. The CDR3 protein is CASRRTSGGAYEQYF. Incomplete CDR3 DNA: TGTGCCAGCAGACGGACTAGCGGGGGGGCCTACGAG.

Partial CDR3 DNA: TGTGCCAGCGGACTAGCGGGCAGCCAAGAGACC. It encodes CASGLAGSQET. The complete CDR3 sequence is CASGLAGSQETQYF. This chain links TRBV7-2 with TRBJ2-5; 11 nucleotides match TRBD2. The read stops 3 residues short of the end of the CDR3; the missing end is completed from the germline J gene. The CDR3 sequence is 14 residues long. V dropped 8 bases and J dropped 1; count of bases not matched to a gene: 3. From germline, CDR1 is SGHTA and CDR2 FQGNSA.

The CDR3 loop is CASSKSRTEETQYF. The sequenced CDR3 bases are TGTGCCAGTAGTAAATCACGGACAGAAGAGACC. The chain joins TRBV19 to TRBJ2-5; maybe TRBD1 (6 bases). Read data end 3 residues before the CDR3 end; the end is taken from the germline J gene. The CDR3 has 14 residues. Germline lookup yields CDR1 LNHDA and CDR2 SQIVND (reference sequence). Between the trimmed V and J ends, which lost 4 bases and 3 bases, there was a span of 12 bases.

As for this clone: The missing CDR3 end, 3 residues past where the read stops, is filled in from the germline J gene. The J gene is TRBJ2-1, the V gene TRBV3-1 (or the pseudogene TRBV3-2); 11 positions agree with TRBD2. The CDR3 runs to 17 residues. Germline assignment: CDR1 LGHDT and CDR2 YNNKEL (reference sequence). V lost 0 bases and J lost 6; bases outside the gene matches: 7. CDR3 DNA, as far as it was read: TGTGCCAGCAGCCAAGAAACTGGACTAGCGGGCAGCAATGAG. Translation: CASSQETGLAGSNE. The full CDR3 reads CASSQETGLAGSNEQFF.

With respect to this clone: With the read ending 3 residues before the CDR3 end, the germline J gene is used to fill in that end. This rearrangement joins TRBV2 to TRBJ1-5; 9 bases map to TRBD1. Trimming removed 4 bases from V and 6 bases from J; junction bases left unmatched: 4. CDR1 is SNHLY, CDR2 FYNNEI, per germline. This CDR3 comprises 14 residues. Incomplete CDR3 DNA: TGTGCCAGCAGTGCTACAGGGGGCTCTCAGCCC. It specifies CASSATGGSQP. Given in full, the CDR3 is CASSATGGSQPQHF.

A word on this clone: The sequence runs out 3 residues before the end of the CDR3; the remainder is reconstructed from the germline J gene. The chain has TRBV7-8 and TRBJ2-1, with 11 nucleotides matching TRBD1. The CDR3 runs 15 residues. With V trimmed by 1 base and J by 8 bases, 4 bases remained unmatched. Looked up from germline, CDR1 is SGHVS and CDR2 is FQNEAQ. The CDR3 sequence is CASSLDGTGGYEQFF. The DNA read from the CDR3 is TGTGCCAGCAGCTTAGACGGGACAGGGGGGTATGAG. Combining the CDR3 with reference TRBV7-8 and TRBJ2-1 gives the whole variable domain GAGVSQSPRYKVAKRGQDVALRCDPISGHVSLFWYQQALGQGPEFLTYFQNEAQLDKSGLPSDRFFAERPEGSVSTLKIQRTQQEDSAVYLCASSLDGTGGYEQFFGPGTRLTVL.

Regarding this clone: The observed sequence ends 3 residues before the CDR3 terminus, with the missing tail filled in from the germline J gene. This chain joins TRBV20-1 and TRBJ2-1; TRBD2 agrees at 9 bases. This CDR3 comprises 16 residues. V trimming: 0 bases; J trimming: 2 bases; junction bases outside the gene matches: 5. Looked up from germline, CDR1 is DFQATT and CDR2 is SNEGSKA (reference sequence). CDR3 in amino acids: CSAREWSGRTYNEQFF. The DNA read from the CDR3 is TGCAGTGCTAGAGAATGGAGCGGGAGGACCTACAATGAG.

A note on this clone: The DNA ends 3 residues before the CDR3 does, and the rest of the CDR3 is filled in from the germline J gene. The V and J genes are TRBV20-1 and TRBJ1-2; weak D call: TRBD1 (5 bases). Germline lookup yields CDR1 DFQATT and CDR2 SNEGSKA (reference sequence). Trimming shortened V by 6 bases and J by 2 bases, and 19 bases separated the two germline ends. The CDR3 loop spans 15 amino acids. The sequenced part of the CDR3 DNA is TGCAGTGCAACCCGCGGGGGAGGGTACAACTATGGC. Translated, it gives CSATRGGGYNYG. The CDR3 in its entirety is CSATRGGGYNYGYTF.

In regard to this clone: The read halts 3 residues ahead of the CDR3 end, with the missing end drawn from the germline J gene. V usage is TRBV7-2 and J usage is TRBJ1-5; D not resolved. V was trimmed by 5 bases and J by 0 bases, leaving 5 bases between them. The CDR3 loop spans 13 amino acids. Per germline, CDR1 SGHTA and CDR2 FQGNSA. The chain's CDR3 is CASSLSSNQPQHF. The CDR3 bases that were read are TGTGCCAGCAGCCTTAGTAGCAATCAGCCC.

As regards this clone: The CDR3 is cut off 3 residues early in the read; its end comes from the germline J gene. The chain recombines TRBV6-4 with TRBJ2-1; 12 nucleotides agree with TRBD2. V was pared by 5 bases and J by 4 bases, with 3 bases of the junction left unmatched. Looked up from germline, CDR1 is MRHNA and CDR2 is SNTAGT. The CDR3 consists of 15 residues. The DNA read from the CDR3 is TGTGCCAGCAGTCGGACTAGCGGGGTATACAATGAG. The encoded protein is CASSRTSGVYNE. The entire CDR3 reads CASSRTSGVYNEQFF.

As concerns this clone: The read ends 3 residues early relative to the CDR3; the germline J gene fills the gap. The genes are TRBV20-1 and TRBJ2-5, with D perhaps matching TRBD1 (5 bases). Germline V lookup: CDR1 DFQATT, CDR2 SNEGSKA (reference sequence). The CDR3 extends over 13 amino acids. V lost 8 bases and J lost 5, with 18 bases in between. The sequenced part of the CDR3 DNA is TGCAGTTGTACTATTAGGGGAAGGGAGACC. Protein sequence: CSCTIRGRET. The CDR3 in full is CSCTIRGRETQYF.

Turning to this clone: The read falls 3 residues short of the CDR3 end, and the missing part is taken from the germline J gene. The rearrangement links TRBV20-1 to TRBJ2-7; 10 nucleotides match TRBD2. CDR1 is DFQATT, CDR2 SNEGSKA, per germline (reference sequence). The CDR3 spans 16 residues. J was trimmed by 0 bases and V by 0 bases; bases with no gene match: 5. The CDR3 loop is CSARDSSGRGSYEQYF. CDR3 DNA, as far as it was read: TGCAGTGCTAGAGACTCGAGCGGGAGGGGCTCCTACGAG.

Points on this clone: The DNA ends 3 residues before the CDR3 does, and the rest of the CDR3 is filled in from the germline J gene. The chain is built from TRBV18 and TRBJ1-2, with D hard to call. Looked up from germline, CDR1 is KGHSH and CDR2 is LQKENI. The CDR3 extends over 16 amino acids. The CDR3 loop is CASSPRTSQAVGDYTF. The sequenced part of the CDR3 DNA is TGTGCCAGCTCACCACGGACTAGTCAGGCAGTCGGGGAC.

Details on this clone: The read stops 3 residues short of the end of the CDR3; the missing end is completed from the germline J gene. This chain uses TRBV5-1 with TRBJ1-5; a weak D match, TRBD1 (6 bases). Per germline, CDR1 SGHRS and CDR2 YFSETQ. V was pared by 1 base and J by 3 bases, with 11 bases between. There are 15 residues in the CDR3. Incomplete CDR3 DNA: TGCGCCAGCAGCTTGATACCAGGGGACAATCAGCCC. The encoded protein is CASSLIPGDNQP. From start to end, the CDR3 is CASSLIPGDNQPQHF.

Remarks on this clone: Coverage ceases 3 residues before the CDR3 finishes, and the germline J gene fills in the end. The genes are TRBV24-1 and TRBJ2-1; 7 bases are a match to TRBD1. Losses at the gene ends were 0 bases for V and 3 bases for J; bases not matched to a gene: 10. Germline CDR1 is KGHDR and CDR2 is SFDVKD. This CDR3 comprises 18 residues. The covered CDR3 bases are TGTGCCACCAGTGATTTGTCTTACGGACAGGACAACTACAATGAG. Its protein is CATSDLSYGQDNYNE. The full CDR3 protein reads CATSDLSYGQDNYNEQFF.

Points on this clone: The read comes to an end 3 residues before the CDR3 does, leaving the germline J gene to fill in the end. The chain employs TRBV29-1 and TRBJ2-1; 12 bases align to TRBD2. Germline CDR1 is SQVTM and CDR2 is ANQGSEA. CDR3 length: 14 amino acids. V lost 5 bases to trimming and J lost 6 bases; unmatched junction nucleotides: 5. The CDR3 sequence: CSVQTSGSTNEQFF. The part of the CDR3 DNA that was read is TGCAGCGTTCAGACTAGCGGGAGTACCAATGAG.

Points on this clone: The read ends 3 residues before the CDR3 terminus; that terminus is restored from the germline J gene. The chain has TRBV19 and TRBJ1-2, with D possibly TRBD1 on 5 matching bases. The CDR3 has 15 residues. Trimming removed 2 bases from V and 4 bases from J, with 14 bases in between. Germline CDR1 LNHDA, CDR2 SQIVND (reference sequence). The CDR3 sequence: CASSIRATGGYGYTF. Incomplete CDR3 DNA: TGTGCCAGTAGTATAAGGGCGACCGGGGGCTATGGC.

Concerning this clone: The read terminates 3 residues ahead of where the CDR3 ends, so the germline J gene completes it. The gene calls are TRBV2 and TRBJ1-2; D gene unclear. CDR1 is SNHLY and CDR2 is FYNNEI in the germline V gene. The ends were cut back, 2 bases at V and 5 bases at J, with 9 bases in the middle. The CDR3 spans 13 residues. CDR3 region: CASSETVYYGYTF. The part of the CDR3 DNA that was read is TGTGCCAGCAGTGAAACAGTTTATTATGGC.